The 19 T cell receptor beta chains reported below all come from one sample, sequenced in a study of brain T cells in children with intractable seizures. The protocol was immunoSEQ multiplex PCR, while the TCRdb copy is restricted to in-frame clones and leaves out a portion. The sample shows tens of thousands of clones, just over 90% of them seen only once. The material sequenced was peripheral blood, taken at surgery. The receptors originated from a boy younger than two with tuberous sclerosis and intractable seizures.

In DNA, the CDR3 is TGTGCCACCAGTGATTTGCCGACGGGCGGGGAGCTGTTTTTT. Its translation: CATSDLPTGGELFF. The rearrangement joins TRBV24-1 to TRBJ2-2; D is undetermined. The CDR3 is 14 amino acids. V lost 0 bases and J lost 7, with 8 bases in between. Germline V gene lookup returns CDR1 KGHDR and CDR2 SFDVKD.

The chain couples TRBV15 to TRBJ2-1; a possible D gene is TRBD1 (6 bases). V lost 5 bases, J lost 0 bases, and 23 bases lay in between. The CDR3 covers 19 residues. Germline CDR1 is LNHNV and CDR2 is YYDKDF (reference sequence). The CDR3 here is CATSGPKGRGHSSYNEQFF. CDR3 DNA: TGTGCCACCAGCGGACCGAAAGGTCGGGGACATAGCTCCTACAATGAGCAGTTCTTC.

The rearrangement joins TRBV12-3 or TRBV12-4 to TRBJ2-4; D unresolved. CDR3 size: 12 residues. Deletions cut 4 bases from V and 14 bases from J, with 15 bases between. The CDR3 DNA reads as TGTGCCAGCAGTTACGGGCAGGTTCATGAGTACTTC. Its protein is CASSYGQVHEYF.

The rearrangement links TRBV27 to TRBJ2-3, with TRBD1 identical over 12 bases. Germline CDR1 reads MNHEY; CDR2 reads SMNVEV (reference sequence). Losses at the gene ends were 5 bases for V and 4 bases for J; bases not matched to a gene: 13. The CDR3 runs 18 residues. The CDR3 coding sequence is TGTGCCAGCAGTGCCCACCAATCCGGGACAGGGGGCGCAGATACGCAGTATTTT. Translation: CASSAHQSGTGGADTQYF.

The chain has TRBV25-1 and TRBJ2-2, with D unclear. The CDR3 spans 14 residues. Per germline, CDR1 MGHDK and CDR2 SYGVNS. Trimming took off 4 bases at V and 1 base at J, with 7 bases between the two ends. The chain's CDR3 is CASSARLNTGELFF. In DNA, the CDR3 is TGTGCCAGCAGTGCGAGGCTGAACACCGGGGAGCTGTTTTTT.

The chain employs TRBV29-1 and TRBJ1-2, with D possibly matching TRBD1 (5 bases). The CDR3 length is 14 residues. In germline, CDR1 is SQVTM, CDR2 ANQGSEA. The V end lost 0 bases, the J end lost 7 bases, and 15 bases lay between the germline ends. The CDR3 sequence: CSVEDHPGLSGYTF. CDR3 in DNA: TGCAGCGTTGAAGATCACCCAGGGTTGAGTGGCTACACCTTC.

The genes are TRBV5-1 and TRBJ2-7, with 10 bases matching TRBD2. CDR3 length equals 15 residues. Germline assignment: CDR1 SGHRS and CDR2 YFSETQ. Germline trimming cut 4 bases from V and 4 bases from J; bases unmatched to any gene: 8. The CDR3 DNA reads TGCGCCAGCAGCCGCAAGCGGGAGGGCAGTTACGAGCAGTACTTC. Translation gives CASSRKREGSYEQYF.

CDR3 sequence: CASSYVGGTEAFF. CDR3 DNA: TGTGCCAGCAGTTACGTAGGGGGCACTGAAGCTTTCTTT. The chain joins TRBV6-5 to TRBJ1-1; tentatively, D is TRBD1 (6 bases). The CDR3 runs 13 residues. Trimming shortened V by 2 bases and J by 4 bases, and 8 bases separated the two germline ends. Germline CDR1 MNHEY, CDR2 SVGAGI.

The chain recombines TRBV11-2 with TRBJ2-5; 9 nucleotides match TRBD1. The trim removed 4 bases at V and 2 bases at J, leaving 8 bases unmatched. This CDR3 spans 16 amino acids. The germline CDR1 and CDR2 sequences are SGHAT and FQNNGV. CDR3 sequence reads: CASSYVLGQGQETQYF. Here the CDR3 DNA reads TGTGCCAGCAGCTACGTATTGGGACAGGGACAAGAGACCCAGTACTTC.

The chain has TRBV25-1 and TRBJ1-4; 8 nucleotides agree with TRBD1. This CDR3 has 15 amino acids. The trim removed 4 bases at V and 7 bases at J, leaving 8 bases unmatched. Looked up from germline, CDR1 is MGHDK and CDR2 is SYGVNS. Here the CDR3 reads CASSVSGGATEKLFF. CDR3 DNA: TGTGCCAGCAGTGTATCAGGGGGCGCGACTGAAAAACTGTTTTTT.

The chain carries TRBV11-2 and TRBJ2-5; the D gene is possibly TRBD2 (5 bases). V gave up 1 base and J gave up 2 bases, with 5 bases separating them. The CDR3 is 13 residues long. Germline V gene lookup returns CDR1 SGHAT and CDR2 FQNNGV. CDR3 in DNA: TGTGCCAGCAGCTTAGGACTACAAGAGACCCAGTACTTC. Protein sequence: CASSLGLQETQYF.

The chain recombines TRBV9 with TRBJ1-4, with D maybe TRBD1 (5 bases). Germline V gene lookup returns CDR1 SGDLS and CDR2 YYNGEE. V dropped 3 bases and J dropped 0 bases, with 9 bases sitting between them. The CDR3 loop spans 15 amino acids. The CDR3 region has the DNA TGTGCCAGCAGCGCAGGGTTTGCAACTAATGAAAAACTGTTTTTT. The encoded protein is CASSAGFATNEKLFF.

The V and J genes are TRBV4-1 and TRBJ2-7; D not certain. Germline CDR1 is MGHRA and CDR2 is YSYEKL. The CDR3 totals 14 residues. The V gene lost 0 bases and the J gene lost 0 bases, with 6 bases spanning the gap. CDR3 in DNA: TGCGCCAGCAGCCAAGATCAAGCCTCCTACGAGCAGTACTTC. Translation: CASSQDQASYEQYF.

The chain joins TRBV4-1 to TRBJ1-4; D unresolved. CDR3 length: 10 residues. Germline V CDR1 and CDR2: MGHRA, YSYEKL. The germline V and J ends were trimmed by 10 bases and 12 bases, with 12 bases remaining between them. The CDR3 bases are TGCGCCACGCCCAGGAGAGAACTGTTTTTT. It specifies CATPRRELFF.

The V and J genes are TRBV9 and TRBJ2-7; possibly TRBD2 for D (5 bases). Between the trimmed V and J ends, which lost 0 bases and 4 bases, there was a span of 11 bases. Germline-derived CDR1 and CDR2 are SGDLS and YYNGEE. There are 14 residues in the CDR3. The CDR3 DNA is TGTGCCAGCAGCGTAGGTGACTACCGATACGAGCAGTACTTC. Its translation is CASSVGDYRYEQYF.

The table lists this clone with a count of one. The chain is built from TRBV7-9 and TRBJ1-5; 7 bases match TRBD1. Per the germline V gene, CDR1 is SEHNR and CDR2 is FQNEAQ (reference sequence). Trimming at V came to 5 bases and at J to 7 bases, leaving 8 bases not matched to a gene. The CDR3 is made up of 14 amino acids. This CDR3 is CASSATGVPQPQHF. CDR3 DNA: TGTGCCAGCAGCGCAACAGGGGTTCCCCAGCCCCAGCATTTT.

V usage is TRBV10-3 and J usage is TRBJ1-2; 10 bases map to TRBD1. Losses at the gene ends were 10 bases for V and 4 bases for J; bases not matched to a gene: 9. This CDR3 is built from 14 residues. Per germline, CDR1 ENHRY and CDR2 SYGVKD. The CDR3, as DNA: TGTGCCAGCGCGACAGGGGGCGAATTCTATGGCTACACCTTC. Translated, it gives CASATGGEFYGYTF.

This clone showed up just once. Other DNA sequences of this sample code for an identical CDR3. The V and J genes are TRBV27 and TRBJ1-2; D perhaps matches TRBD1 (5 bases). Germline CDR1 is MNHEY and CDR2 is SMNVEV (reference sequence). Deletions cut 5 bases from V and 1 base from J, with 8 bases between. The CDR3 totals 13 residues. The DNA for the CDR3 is TGTGCCAGCAGTCTCCAGGGTAACTATGGCTACACCTTC. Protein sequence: CASSLQGNYGYTF.

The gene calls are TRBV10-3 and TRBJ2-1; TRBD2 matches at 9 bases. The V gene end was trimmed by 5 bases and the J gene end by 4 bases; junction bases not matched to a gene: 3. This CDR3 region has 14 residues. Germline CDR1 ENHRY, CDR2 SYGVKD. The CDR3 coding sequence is TGTGCCATCAGTACTAGCGGGCCTTACAATGAGCAGTTCTTC. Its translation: CAISTSGPYNEQFF.